This T cell receptor beta chain was recovered during a study of blood T cell repertoires in COVID-19. The overall study: COVID-19 samples collected from the United States, Italy and Spain covered acute and convalescent phases.

Participants had their cohort set by participant-reported clinical history. Before they entered the study, exposed participants had met a COVID-19 case within 2 weeks. Using immunoSEQ multiplex PCR, the repertoire was profiled, and TCRdb retains in-frame clones only, with some absent. The sample lists more than 300,000 clones; about 89% were seen once. In germline, CDR1 is SGHTA, CDR2 FQGNSA. Trimming pared 2 bases from V and 3 bases from J, leaving 13 bases between. The CDR3 loop spans 15 amino acids. The genes are TRBV7-2 and TRBJ1-1, with D perhaps matching TRBD1 (5 bases). Sequenced material: PBMCs or T cells enriched from blood (not recorded which). This TCR came from a woman aged 40 to 50 who had been exposed to COVID-19. The CDR3 DNA sequence: TGTGCCAGCAGCTTATTGCAGGGAAGTCACACTGAAGCTTTCTTT. It specifies CASSLLQGSHTEAFF.